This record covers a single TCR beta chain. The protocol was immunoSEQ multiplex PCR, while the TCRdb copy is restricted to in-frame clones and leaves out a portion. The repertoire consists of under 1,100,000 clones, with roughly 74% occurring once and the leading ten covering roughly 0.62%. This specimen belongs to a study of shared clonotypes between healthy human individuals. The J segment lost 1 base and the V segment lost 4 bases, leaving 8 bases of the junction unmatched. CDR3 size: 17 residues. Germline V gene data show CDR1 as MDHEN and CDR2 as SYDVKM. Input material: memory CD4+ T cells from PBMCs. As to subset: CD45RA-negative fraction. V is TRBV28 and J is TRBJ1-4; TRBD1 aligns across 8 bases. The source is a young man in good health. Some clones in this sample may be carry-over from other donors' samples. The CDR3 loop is CASSSTGGKGTNEKLFF. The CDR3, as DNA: TGTGCCAGCAGTTCTACAGGGGGGAAGGGAACTAATGAAAAACTGTTTTTT.